A selection of T cell receptor beta chains follows, all from one sample in a study of spatial heterogeneity in lung cancer. MiXCR was run by TCRdb on the 5' RACE reads, yielding one entry per CDR3 protein. This table has around 66,000 distinct CDR3 sequences, approximately 6% appearing once. The sample was PBMCs, taken at surgery. These receptor sequences come from a female donor with early-stage non-small cell lung cancer. Both conserved end residues are part of each CDR3. A D gene is named only where the DNA matches it firmly. A clone size is listed for some rows: how often the clone was seen (once, few, many), or a class if it is expanded.

CAARRLAGDNEQFF TGTGCCGCAAGGAGGCTAGCGGGAGACAATGAGCAGTTCTTC TRBJ2-1 TRBV28 many TRBD2
CASSVDWTALNSPLHF TGTGCCAGCAGCGTAGATTGGACGGCCCTTAATTCACCCCTCCACTTT TRBJ1-6 TRBV9 many .
CSAPPGVEQFF TGCAGTGCTCCCCCGGGGGTAGAGCAGTTCTTC TRBJ2-1 TRBV20-1 . .
CSARDPRLDQPQHF TGCAGTGCTAGAGATCCCAGGCTAGATCAGCCCCAGCATTTT TRBJ1-5 TRBV20-1 many .
CASTPGQGDIQYF TGCGCCAGCACCCCAGGACAGGGGGACATTCAGTACTTC TRBJ2-4 TRBV5-1 . TRBD1
CASSLSGDEQFF TGTGCCAGCAGCTTGTCCGGTGATGAGCAGTTCTTC TRBJ2-1 TRBV7-3 many .
CASAHSSFSYEQYF TGCGCCAGCGCCCACAGCAGCTTCTCCTACGAGCAGTACTTC TRBJ2-7 TRBV4-1 . .
CASSLVVQSNTEAFF TGTGCCAGCAGCTTAGTGGTTCAGTCGAACACTGAAGCTTTCTTT TRBJ1-1 TRBV7-3 few .
CASSEAEGGYTF TGTGCCAGCAGTGAAGCGGAGGGTGGCTACACCTTC TRBJ1-2 TRBV6-1 few .
CASIGQQSWGEAFF TGTGCCAGCATTGGTCAACAGAGTTGGGGTGAAGCTTTCTTT TRBJ1-1 TRBV27 many .
CSVVRQGGEQYF TGCAGCGTGGTTAGACAGGGCGGAGAGCAGTACTTC TRBJ2-7 TRBV29-1 . TRBD1
CASSGDGDQPQHF TGCGCCAGCAGCGGCGACGGGGATCAGCCCCAGCATTTT TRBJ1-5 TRBV5-1 many .
CASSPVPGHYNEQFF TGTGCCAGCAGTCCGGTACCGGGACACTACAATGAGCAGTTCTTC TRBJ2-1 TRBV6-5 medium-sized .
CAIRELFF TGTGCCATCCGGGAGCTGTTTTTT TRBJ2-2 TRBV7-9 . .
CASSKQGTEAFF TGTGCCAGCAGCAAACAGGGCACTGAAGCTTTCTTT TRBJ1-1 TRBV21-1 many .
CAIGGEGRSGELFF TGTGCCATCGGTGGGGAGGGCCGATCCGGGGAGCTGTTTTTT TRBJ2-2 TRBV6-6 . TRBD2
CASINHGAYYGYTF TGTGCCAGCATCAATCATGGGGCTTACTATGGCTACACCTTC TRBJ1-2 TRBV12-3/TRBV12-4 . .
CASSSHVRSGEQETQYF TGTGCCAGCAGCTCTCATGTCCGTTCGGGGGAGCAAGAGACCCAGTACTTC TRBJ2-5 TRBV9 many .
CASSQDALAGGTGELFF TGTGCCAGCAGCCAAGATGCATTAGCGGGAGGCACCGGGGAGCTGTTTTTT TRBJ2-2 TRBV4-2 many TRBD2
CSVEDGSYEQYF TGCAGCGTTGAAGACGGGAGCTACGAGCAGTACTTC TRBJ2-7 TRBV29-1 many .
CATSDLVGAYNEQFF TGTGCCACCAGTGATTTGGTTGGGGCCTACAATGAGCAGTTCTTC TRBJ2-1 TRBV24-1 . .
CASSRKSYEQYF TGTGCCAGCAGTCGGAAGTCCTACGAGCAGTACTTC TRBJ2-7 TRBV28 many .
CASSPRTPEETQYF TGTGCCAGCAGCCCGAGGACCCCGGAGGAGACCCAGTACTTC TRBJ2-5 TRBV6-6 many .
CASRNLNSGANVLTF TGTGCCAGCAGGAATTTAAACTCTGGGGCCAACGTCCTGACTTTC TRBJ2-6 TRBV12-3/TRBV12-4 many .
CSARDPTGQETQYF TGCAGTGCTAGAGATCCGACAGGTCAAGAGACCCAGTACTTC TRBJ2-5 TRBV20-1 many .
CASSLSGTVYEQYF TGTGCCAGCAGCCTCTCCGGGACAGTCTACGAGCAGTACTTC TRBJ2-7 TRBV3-1 . TRBD1
CASSLAGAAAFF TGTGCCAGCAGCTTAGCAGGGGCCGCAGCTTTCTTT TRBJ1-1 TRBV7-9 . .
CASAKQGVADEQFF TGTGCCAGCGCTAAACAGGGGGTCGCCGATGAGCAGTTCTTC TRBJ2-1 TRBV28 . TRBD1
CASSARTGMAQYF TGTGCCAGCAGCGCACGTACAGGGATGGCCCAGTACTTC TRBJ2-5 TRBV9 . .
CASSKGGTALPFAYEQYF TGTGCCAGCAGCAAAGGAGGGACAGCCCTTCCGTTTGCCTACGAGCAGTACTTC TRBJ2-7 TRBV21-1 . .
CASSSGTGGAEQFF TGTGCCAGCAGTTCTGGGACAGGGGGCGCTGAGCAGTTCTTC TRBJ2-1 TRBV6-6 many TRBD1
CASSQEGSGGVEQFF TGTGCCAGCAGCCAAGAGGGCAGCGGGGGGGTTGAGCAGTTCTTC TRBJ2-1 TRBV4-2 many TRBD2
CASSPGLTTDTQYF TGCGCCAGCAGCCCGGGACTTACCACAGATACGCAGTATTTT TRBJ2-3 TRBV5-1 many .
CASNAGIDRGTEAFF TGTGCCAGCAACGCCGGAATAGACAGGGGCACTGAAGCTTTCTTT TRBJ1-1 TRBV7-9 many TRBD1
CASSSLGQGEQYF TGTGCCAGCAGTTCCCTGGGTCAGGGGGAGCAGTACTTC TRBJ2-7 TRBV27 many .